This T cell receptor beta chain was identified during a study of cytomegalovirus exposure and HLA in healthy donors. Overall study results and limits: Cytomegalovirus association was assigned to more than 150 TCR beta chains.

V lost 6 bases to trimming and J lost 6 bases; unmatched junction nucleotides: 13. The CDR3 spans 14 residues. Germline assignment: CDR1 SQVTM and CDR2 ANQGSEA. Some clones are missing from TCRdb's copy, which holds only in-frame ones; the method was immunoSEQ multiplex PCR. Of roughly 300,000 clones in the sample, roughly 90% were seen once. On this clone: The antigen remains unidentified.

The sample was PBMCs. The genes are TRBV29-1 and TRBJ2-7; 8 nucleotides match TRBD2. This sequence originates from a woman between 18 and 29 years old in good health and CMV-seronegative. CDR3 sequence (DNA): TGCAGCGTCGGGAGCGGGAGCTTCGGCCTCGAGCAGTACTTC. Encoded protein: CSVGSGSFGLEQYF.